This entry lists 27 T cell receptor beta chains sequenced from one sample in a study of blood T cell repertoires in COVID-19. Libraries were prepared by immunoSEQ multiplex PCR; TCRdb keeps only in-frame clonotypes and omits some of them. The data hold under 200,000 clones, with more than 75% observed a single time. The sample comprised peripheral blood. Receptor source: a woman aged 50 to 60 with COVID-19, enrolled during active disease.

This clone was observed a few times. V and J are TRBV30 and TRBJ1-2; no firm D call. Deletions cut 4 bases from V and 3 bases from J, with 9 bases between. The CDR3 runs to 12 residues. Per the germline V gene, CDR1 is GTSNPN and CDR2 is SVGIG (reference sequence). The CDR3 DNA is TGTGCCTGGACCAACAGATACTATGGCTACACCTTC. Translating it yields CAWTNRYYGYTF.

This chain joins TRBV10-3 and TRBJ2-3, with TRBD2 identical over 9 bases. CDR1 is ENHRY, CDR2 SYGVKD, per germline. This CDR3 region has 13 residues. J was trimmed by 4 bases and V by 10 bases; bases with no gene match: 6. The CDR3 DNA is TGTGCCACCGCGGGGGGGCCATCAGATACGCAGTATTTT. Protein product: CATAGGPSDTQYF.

V gene TRBV10-3 combines with J gene TRBJ2-7; D is ambiguous. Germline lookup yields CDR1 ENHRY and CDR2 SYGVKD. V lost 2 bases, J lost 6 bases, and 8 bases lay in between. The CDR3 spans 12 residues. As DNA, the CDR3 is TGTGCCATCAGTGAGACTCTAGTCGAGCAGTACTTC. Its translation is CAISETLVEQYF.

The chain is built from TRBV2 and TRBJ2-3; 11 bases are a match to TRBD2. The CDR3 is made up of 18 amino acids. Trimming removed 3 bases from V and 5 bases from J; junction bases left unmatched: 13. In germline, CDR1 is SNHLY, CDR2 FYNNEI. CDR3 region: CASSEILAGGSGGDTQYF. The CDR3 region has the DNA TGTGCCAGCAGTGAGATCCTAGCGGGGGGATCCGGGGGAGATACGCAGTATTTT.

Only a few counts were recorded for this clone. The rearrangement joins TRBV4-1 to TRBJ1-1, with a tentative D call TRBD1 (5 bases). Per the germline V gene, CDR1 is MGHRA and CDR2 is YSYEKL. V lost 1 base and J 2 bases, leaving 8 bases between the germline ends. The CDR3 covers 14 residues. Here the CDR3 reads CASSQVRENTEAFF. In nucleotides, the CDR3 is TGCGCCAGCAGCCAAGTCAGGGAAAACACTGAAGCTTTCTTT.

The chain links TRBV4-1 to TRBJ1-2, with D unclear. CDR1 and CDR2 (germline): MGHRA, YSYEKL. The CDR3 loop spans 14 amino acids. Trimming removed 0 bases at V and 7 bases at J, with 12 bases between. The CDR3 sequence: CASSQDAVGAGYTF. The CDR3 nucleotides read TGCGCCAGCAGCCAAGATGCCGTGGGAGCTGGCTACACCTTC.

The chain joins TRBV5-1 to TRBJ2-7; 7 nucleotides agree with TRBD2. The germline V gene encodes CDR1 SGHRS and CDR2 YFSETQ. The length of the CDR3 is 15 residues. V lost 4 bases, J lost 2 bases, and 9 bases stayed unmatched. CDR3 amino acids: CASSVPQAGTYEQYF. Written as DNA, the CDR3 is TGCGCCAGCAGCGTGCCCCAAGCGGGGACCTACGAGCAGTACTTC. The complete variable domain, with remaining parts taken from reference TRBV5-1 and TRBJ2-7, reads KAGVTQTPRYLIKTRGQQVTLSCSPISGHRSVSWYQQTPGQGLQFLFEYFSETQRNKGNFPGRFSGRQFSNSRSEMNVSTLELGDSALYLCASSVPQAGTYEQYFGPGTRLTVT.

This chain connects TRBV5-6 to TRBJ2-3, with 12 bases lining up with TRBD1. The CDR3 extends over 14 amino acids. Germline lookup yields CDR1 SGHDT and CDR2 YYEEEE. With 7 bases clipped from V and 4 bases from J, the junction kept 4 bases outside the gene matches. In nucleotides, the CDR3 is TGTGCCAGCGGGGACAGGGGGCGCCCAGATACGCAGTATTTT. As protein: CASGDRGRPDTQYF. Drawing the rest from reference TRBV5-6 and TRBJ2-3, the complete variable domain is DAGVTQSPTHLIKTRGQQVTLRCSPKSGHDTVSWYQQALGQGPQFIFQYYEEEERQRGNFPDRFSGHQFPNYSSELNVNALLLGDSALYLCASGDRGRPDTQYFGPGTRLTVL.

This sequence joins TRBV7-2 and TRBJ2-1; 8 nucleotides line up with TRBD1. This CDR3 contains 17 residues. V dropped 5 bases and J dropped 0; count of bases not matched to a gene: 9. Germline CDR1 and CDR2: SGHTA and FQGNSA. The CDR3 bases are TGTGCCAGCAGCCTAGGACAGGGAATGAGCTCCTACAATGAGCAGTTCTTC. This gives the protein CASSLGQGMSSYNEQFF.

V and J are TRBV4-1 and TRBJ1-4, with 7 positions matching TRBD1. The germline gives CDR1 MGHRA, CDR2 YSYEKL. Germline trimming cut 4 bases from V and 3 bases from J; bases unmatched to any gene: 8. This CDR3 region has 16 residues. The CDR3 nucleotides are TGCGCCAGCAGCCCCGACAGGGTTCGGTCTAATGAAAAACTGTTTTTT. Amino acid sequence: CASSPDRVRSNEKLFF.

The chain couples TRBV6-5 to TRBJ2-6; no clear D. V dropped 7 bases and J dropped 0 bases, with 4 bases sitting between them. This CDR3 has 13 residues. CDR1 is MNHEY, CDR2 SVGAGI, per germline. In DNA, the CDR3 is TGTGCCAGCACTCTCTCTGGGGCCAACGTCCTGACTTTC. Its protein product is CASTLSGANVLTF.

The chain carries TRBV10-3 and TRBJ2-3; D may be TRBD2 (5 bases). Germline CDR1 ENHRY, CDR2 SYGVKD. Trimming took off 5 bases at V and 0 bases at J, with 21 bases between the two ends. The CDR3 is 18 residues long. Here the CDR3 reads CAISSGLKPYRSTDTQYF. The CDR3 nucleotides read TGTGCCATCAGTTCCGGACTGAAACCCTACCGTAGCACAGATACGCAGTATTTT.

The CDR3 region is CASGTQGPNTGELFF. As DNA, the CDR3 is TGTGCCAGCGGCACGCAGGGGCCGAACACCGGGGAGCTGTTTTTT. V and J are TRBV2 and TRBJ2-2; the D gene is possibly TRBD1 (6 bases). Germline CDR1 and CDR2: SNHLY and FYNNEI. The CDR3 has 15 residues. Trimming cost V 8 bases and J 0 bases, with 13 bases left between them.

The V and J genes are TRBV27 and TRBJ1-5, with TRBD1 matching 9 bases. The CDR3 sequence is 16 residues long. Unmatched junction bases numbered 4, after V lost 1 base and J lost 3 bases. CDR1 and CDR2 from the germline V gene are MNHEY and SMNVEV (reference sequence). CDR3 sequence: CASSLFGQGNNQPQHF. Here the CDR3 DNA reads TGTGCCAGCAGTTTATTCGGACAGGGGAACAATCAGCCCCAGCATTTT.

The chain links TRBV28 to TRBJ2-7; D not certain. Trimming removed 11 bases from V and 4 bases from J, with 21 bases in between. The CDR3 spans 14 residues. Germline loops: CDR1 MDHEN, CDR2 SYDVKM. The DNA of the CDR3 is TGTGCCGGTAGTGGCGCGGTAGCTGGTTACGAGCAGTACTTC. It translates to CAGSGAVAGYEQYF.

This sequence joins TRBV28 and TRBJ2-1; D gene ambiguous. Per the germline V gene, CDR1 is MDHEN and CDR2 is SYDVKM. V was pared by 3 bases and J by 7 bases, with 13 bases between. The CDR3 runs to 14 residues. CDR3 region: CASSFPGSRNEQFF. The CDR3 DNA is TGTGCCAGCAGTTTCCCTGGCTCGAGGAATGAGCAGTTCTTC. The full variable domain, completed using reference TRBV28 and TRBJ2-1, is DVKVTQSSRYLVKRTGEKVFLECVQDMDHENMFWYRQDPGLGLRLIYFSYDVKMKEKGDIPEGYSVSREKKERFSLILESASTNQTSMYLCASSFPGSRNEQFFGPGTRLTVL.

In its sample, this clone was seen a few times. The V and J genes are TRBV15 and TRBJ2-1; 8 positions match TRBD2. V trimming: 0 bases; J trimming: 8 bases; junction bases outside the gene matches: 12. CDR3 size: 17 residues. The germline CDR1 and CDR2 sequences are LNHNV and YYDKDF (reference sequence). The CDR3 sequence is CATSRDRVAGLGDEQFF. In nucleotides, the CDR3 is TGTGCCACCAGCAGAGATCGAGTAGCGGGGCTGGGCGATGAGCAGTTCTTC. The variable domain in full, completed from reference TRBV15 and TRBJ2-1, reads DAMVIQNPRYQVTQFGKPVTLSCSQTLNHNVMYWYQQKSSQAPKLLFHYYDKDFNNEADTPDNFQSRRPNTSFCFLDIRSPGLGDTAMYLCATSRDRVAGLGDEQFFGPGTRLTVL.

The rearrangement joins TRBV27 to TRBJ2-7, with 9 nucleotides matching TRBD1. Looked up from germline, CDR1 is MNHEY and CDR2 is SMNVEV (reference sequence). CDR3 length: 15 amino acids. V lost 8 bases, J lost 0 bases, and 8 bases stayed unmatched. CDR3 nucleotide sequence: TGTGCCAGCTGGGGTCCGGGACAGGGCTCCTACGAGCAGTACTTC. Translation: CASWGPGQGSYEQYF.

This rearrangement joins TRBV2 to TRBJ2-1; 7 nucleotides agree with TRBD2. The CDR3 runs to 13 residues. J was trimmed by 13 bases and V by 1 base; bases with no gene match: 7. Germline V gives CDR1 SNHLY, CDR2 FYNNEI. The CDR3 coding sequence is TGTGCCAGCAGTGAAGAACTAGCGTCCCCCCAGTTCTTC. As protein: CASSEELASPQFF.

This rearrangement joins TRBV29-1 to TRBJ1-1; D unclear. The V end lost 6 bases, the J end lost 1 base, and 9 bases lay between the germline ends. Germline lookup yields CDR1 SQVTM and CDR2 ANQGSEA. The CDR3 is 12 amino acids. In nucleotides, the CDR3 is TGCAGCGTAGTTCGAGGGAACACTGAAGCTTTCTTT. Protein sequence: CSVVRGNTEAFF.

With respect to this clone: This same CDR3 is encoded by further DNA sequences in the sample. J is TRBJ2-2 and V is TRBV4-1; TRBD2 is a possible D gene (6 bases). CDR1 and CDR2 from the germline V gene are MGHRA and YSYEKL. V was pared by 0 bases and J by 5 bases, with 7 bases between. There are 14 residues in the CDR3. The CDR3 sequence: CASSQDRGTGELFF. Here the CDR3 DNA reads TGCGCCAGCAGCCAAGATCGGGGGACCGGGGAGCTGTTTTTT.

The rearrangement uses TRBV29-1 and TRBJ1-5; D uncertain. The CDR3 contains 13 residues. V lost 2 bases, J lost 4 bases, and 9 bases lay in between. The germline V gene encodes CDR1 SQVTM and CDR2 ANQGSEA. This CDR3 is CSVELQRNQPQHF. The CDR3 nucleotides are TGCAGCGTTGAACTACAGAGAAATCAGCCCCAGCATTTT. The variable domain in full, completed from reference TRBV29-1 and TRBJ1-5, reads SAVISQKPSRDICQRGTSLTIQCQVDSQVTMMFWYRQQPGQSLTLIATANQGSEATYESGFVIDKFPISRPNLTFSTLTVSNMSPEDSSIYLCSVELQRNQPQHFGDGTRLSIL.

The chain carries TRBV6-2 or TRBV6-3 and TRBJ2-1; TRBD2 matches 7 bases. The CDR3 contains 16 residues. Trimming cost V 2 bases and J 0 bases; bases outside gene matches: 4. From germline, CDR1 is MNHEY and CDR2 SVGEGT. CDR3 residues: CASSYRGDPSYNEQFF. The CDR3 region has the DNA TGTGCCAGCAGTTACCGGGGGGACCCCTCCTACAATGAGCAGTTCTTC.

The chain links TRBV7-9 to TRBJ2-1; the match to TRBD2 covers 10 bases. The V gene end was trimmed by 4 bases and the J gene end by 5 bases; junction bases not matched to a gene: 8. Germline V gene data show CDR1 as SEHNR and CDR2 as FQNEAQ (reference sequence). This CDR3 spans 16 amino acids. The CDR3 sequence: CASSSLLAGPDNEQFF. DNA of the CDR3: TGTGCCAGCAGCTCCCTACTAGCGGGACCCGACAATGAGCAGTTCTTC.

The sample holds a few counts of this clone. The chain joins TRBV28 to TRBJ1-1; D unclear. The V gene lost 2 bases and the J gene lost 8 bases, with 9 bases spanning the gap. The V gene's germline CDR1 is MDHEN and CDR2 SYDVKM. The CDR3 runs to 12 residues. This CDR3 is CASSLTLREAFF. Written as DNA, the CDR3 is TGTGCCAGCAGTTTAACTTTGCGGGAAGCTTTCTTT.

The chain employs TRBV7-9 and TRBJ1-1; the match to TRBD1 covers 9 bases. The J segment lost 4 bases and the V segment lost 5 bases, leaving 5 bases of the junction unmatched. There are 14 residues in the CDR3. The germline V gene has CDR1 SEHNR and CDR2 FQNEAQ (reference sequence). The CDR3 sequence: CASSETGGLTEAFF. The CDR3 nucleotides read TGTGCCAGCAGCGAAACAGGGGGCCTCACTGAAGCTTTCTTT.

The rearrangement joins TRBV15 to TRBJ1-4; D call uncertain. CDR3 length equals 16 residues. V was shortened by 0 bases and J by 6 bases, with 14 bases between the two germline ends. The V gene's germline CDR1 is LNHNV and CDR2 YYDKDF (reference sequence). As DNA, the CDR3 is TGTGCCACCAGCAGAGATCTGCGATCTTTCGATGAAAAACTGTTTTTT. Its translation is CATSRDLRSFDEKLFF.